The rows below give T cell receptor beta chains drawn from one sample of a study of T-cell memory formation after mild COVID-19. Each CDR3 protein gets one entry after TCRdb re-called the 5' RACE reads with MiXCR. The top ten clones hold approximately 12% of a sample with 450,000 to 650,000 distinct CDR3 sequences, around 21% of them seen once. Sequencing input: PBMCs or a T cell subset sorted from them (not recorded which). These receptors all stem from an adult woman who had mild COVID-19 (a few samples of this study predate the infection). Cell type and time point are not known. Each CDR3 is given with its conserved first and last residue. D genes are given only for firm matches. Size is omitted from some rows. Given values are once, few, many or a class for expanded clones.

TRBV6-1	TRBJ1-2	.	.	TGTGCCAGCAGTGTTGGTAACTATGGCTACACCTTC	CASSVGNYGYTF
TRBV15	TRBJ2-7	.	.	TGTGCCACCAGCAGAGAAGGGGGTTCTTACGAGCAGTACTTC	CATSREGGSYEQYF
TRBV10-2	TRBJ2-3	.	TRBD2	TGCGCCAGCAGGCCAGCTGTAGCGGGCGAGGCGGATACGCAGTATTTT	CASRPAVAGEADTQYF
TRBV4-3	TRBJ2-5	few	TRBD1	TGCGCCAGCAGCCAAGCTGGGACAGGTCAAGAGACCCAGTACTTC	CASSQAGTGQETQYF
TRBV4-1	TRBJ2-1	many	TRBD2	TGTGCCAGCAGCCCTAGCGGGGGCTACAATGAGCAGTTCTTC	CASSPSGGYNEQFF
TRBV15	TRBJ2-7	.	TRBD1	TGTGCCACCAGGGGGGACAGCACAACCTACGAGCAGTACTTC	CATRGDSTTYEQYF
TRBV27	TRBJ2-1	.	TRBD2	TGTGCCAGCAGTTCTAGCGGGAACGGGAATGAGCAGTTCTTC	CASSSSGNGNEQFF
TRBV20-1	TRBJ2-7	.	TRBD2	TGCAGTGCTCACTTAGCGGGAGGATCCTACGAGCAGTACTTC	CSAHLAGGSYEQYF
TRBV7-9	TRBJ2-5	few	.	TGTGCCAGCAGCCCCCCGGATAGCAGAGAGACCCAGTACTTC	CASSPPDSRETQYF
TRBV4-1	TRBJ1-1	few	.	TGCGCCAGCAGCCAAGAGGTCCAGGGGCCAAACACTGAAGCTTTCTTT	CASSQEVQGPNTEAFF
TRBV12-3/TRBV12-4	TRBJ1-5	.	.	TGTGCCAGCAGTATACAGGGTCGCAATCAGCCCCAGCATTTT	CASSIQGRNQPQHF
TRBV5-1	TRBJ2-7	many	TRBD1	TGCGCCAGCAGGGGACAGGACTCCTACGAGCAGTACTTC	CASRGQDSYEQYF
TRBV7-9	TRBJ2-4	.	TRBD2	TGTGCCAGCGGGCTAGCGGGAGCCAAAAACATTCAGTACTTC	CASGLAGAKNIQYF
TRBV7-9	TRBJ2-2	few	TRBD1	TGTGCCAGCAGCCGGACAGGGGGCGCCGCCGGGGAGCTGTTTTTT	CASSRTGGAAGELFF
TRBV7-7	TRBJ2-7	few	.	TGTGCTAGCAGCTTAGACAAAGGGGGAACCCGGGCCTCCTACGAGCAGTACTTC	CASSLDKGGTRASYEQYF
TRBV3-1	TRBJ2-4	few	TRBD2	TGTGCCAGCAGCCCGGGACTAGCGGCCCATCAAAAAAACATTCAGTACTTC	CASSPGLAAHQKNIQYF
TRBV7-3	TRBJ2-7	.	.	TGTGCCAGCAGCCTCGGTCCCCTCAGTAGCTCCTACGAGCAGTACTTC	CASSLGPLSSSYEQYF
TRBV30	TRBJ1-1	.	.	TGTGCCTGGAGTGTATGGGAGGGGCTGAACACTGAAGCTTTCTTT	CAWSVWEGLNTEAFF
TRBV7-9	TRBJ2-1	.	TRBD2	TGTGCCAGCAGCTTAGATGGGGGACTAGCGGGAGTCTGGTTCTTC	CASSLDGGLAGVWFF
TRBV6-5	TRBJ2-7	few	.	TGTGCCAGCAGTTCCGCGCCTGCGGGCTCCCACGAGCAGTACTTC	CASSSAPAGSHEQYF
TRBV5-1	TRBJ1-1	many	TRBD1	TGCGCCAGCAGCGACGGACAGGGAGGATCCACTGAAGCTTTCTTT	CASSDGQGGSTEAFF
TRBV12-3/TRBV12-4	TRBJ2-4	few	.	TGTGCCAGCAGTTTCCAGGGGAACATTCAGTACTTC	CASSFQGNIQYF